Shown below are 9 T cell receptor beta chains from a single sample sequenced in a study of CD8 T cells in Susac syndrome. An amount of RNA that ranged from roughly 0.5 to 1 ug was reverse transcribed with random hexamers. TCRdb fed the immunoSEQ multiplex PCR reads into MiXCR, producing one record per CDR3 protein. The sample records some 450,000 distinct CDR3 sequences, around 85% being singletons. Material: CD8+ T cells from PBMCs. The receptors were sampled from a human donor with multiple sclerosis.

As DNA, the CDR3 is TGCGCCAGCAGCCGAAACGAGGAACAAGAGACCCAGTACTTC. This gives the protein CASSRNEEQETQYF. The J gene is TRBJ2-5, the V gene TRBV4-1; D is unresolved. Germline values: CDR1 MGHRA, CDR2 YSYEKL. The ends were cut back, 4 bases at V and 2 bases at J, with 11 bases in the middle. There are 14 residues in the CDR3.

This sequence joins TRBV4-2 and TRBJ2-3, with 7 bases lining up with TRBD1. The V gene end was trimmed by 1 base and the J gene end by 6 bases; junction bases not matched to a gene: 4. The germline CDR1 and CDR2 sequences are LGHNA and YNFKEQ. The CDR3 is 14 amino acids. This CDR3 reads CASSQGGGPDTQYF. DNA of the CDR3: TGTGCCAGCAGCCAAGGAGGGGGCCCTGATACGCAGTATTTT.

CDR3 nucleotide sequence: TGTGCCAGCAGCCGGGATACGAACACTGAAGCTTTCTTT. Translating it yields CASSRDTNTEAFF. This chain links TRBV4-2 with TRBJ1-1; D unclear. Germline-derived CDR1 and CDR2 are LGHNA and YNFKEQ. V shed 4 bases and J shed 1 base, with 7 bases lying between them. This CDR3 region has 13 residues.

The chain carries TRBV7-9 and TRBJ2-5; D is possibly TRBD2 (5 bases). CDR1 is SEHNR and CDR2 is FQNEAQ in the germline V gene (reference sequence). With 4 bases removed from V and 5 bases from J, the gap between germline ends came to 23 bases. The CDR3 length is 17 residues. The CDR3 reads CASSSTAVVTSGETQYF. In nucleotides, the CDR3 is TGTGCCAGCAGCTCTACGGCGGTTGTTACATCGGGGGAGACCCAGTACTTC.

The chain couples TRBV6-4 to TRBJ2-1; no clear D. From germline, CDR1 is MRHNA and CDR2 SNTAGT. Trimming removed 3 bases from V and 5 bases from J, with 11 bases in between. There are 14 residues in the CDR3. Here the CDR3 DNA reads TGTGCCAGCAGTGATACAGCTCAGCACAATGAGCAGTTCTTC. This codes for CASSDTAQHNEQFF.

This clonotype has just a few counts. The chain is built from TRBV12-3 or TRBV12-4 and TRBJ2-7, with 8 bases aligning to TRBD2. Germline trimming cut 3 bases from V and 3 bases from J; bases unmatched to any gene: 1. The CDR3 is 13 residues long. The CDR3 bases are TGTGCCAGCAGTTTGCGGGAGGACTACGAGCAGTACTTC. Its translation: CASSLREDYEQYF.

This clonotype was recorded only once. The genes are TRBV6-5 and TRBJ1-1; D is unclear. V was trimmed by 6 bases and J by 4 bases, leaving 18 bases between them. This CDR3 has 15 amino acids. Germline loops: CDR1 MNHEY, CDR2 SVGAGI. CDR3 in amino acids: CASSILGPVRTEAFF. The DNA for the CDR3 is TGTGCCAGCAGCATCCTCGGACCGGTCCGCACTGAAGCTTTCTTT.

The chain carries TRBV14 and TRBJ2-1; 7 nucleotides agree with TRBD2. Germline trimming cut 0 bases from V and 4 bases from J; bases unmatched to any gene: 9. CDR3 length: 17 amino acids. Per the germline V gene, CDR1 is SGHDN and CDR2 is FVKESK. The CDR3 coding sequence is TGTGCCAGCAGCCAAGAGTTGGCGGGAGAAGGGTACAATGAGCAGTTCTTC. It yields the protein CASSQELAGEGYNEQFF.

This chain links TRBV12-3 or TRBV12-4 with TRBJ1-5, with D tentatively TRBD1 (5 bases). CDR3 length: 13 amino acids. V was cut by 6 bases and J by 3 bases, with 9 bases left in between. CDR3: CASRGPHNQPQHF. CDR3 sequence (DNA): TGTGCCAGCAGGGGACCGCACAATCAGCCCCAGCATTTT.